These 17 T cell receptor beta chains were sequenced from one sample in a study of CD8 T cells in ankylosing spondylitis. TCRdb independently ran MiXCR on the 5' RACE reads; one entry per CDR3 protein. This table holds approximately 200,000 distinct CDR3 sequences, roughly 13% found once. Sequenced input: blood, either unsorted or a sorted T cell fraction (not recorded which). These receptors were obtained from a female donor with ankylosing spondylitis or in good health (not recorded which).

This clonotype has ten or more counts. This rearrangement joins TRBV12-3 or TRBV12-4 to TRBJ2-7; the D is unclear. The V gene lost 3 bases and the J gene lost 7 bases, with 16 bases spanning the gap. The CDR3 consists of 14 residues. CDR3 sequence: CASSFRRGDWEQYF. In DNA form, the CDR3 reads TGTGCCAGCAGTTTCAGGCGCGGAGATTGGGAGCAGTACTTC.

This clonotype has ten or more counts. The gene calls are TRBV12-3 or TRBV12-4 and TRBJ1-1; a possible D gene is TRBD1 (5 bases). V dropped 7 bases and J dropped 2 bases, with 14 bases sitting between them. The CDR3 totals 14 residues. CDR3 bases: TGTGCCAGCACCGGGGGTCTTACAAACACTGAAGCTTTCTTT. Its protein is CASTGGLTNTEAFF.

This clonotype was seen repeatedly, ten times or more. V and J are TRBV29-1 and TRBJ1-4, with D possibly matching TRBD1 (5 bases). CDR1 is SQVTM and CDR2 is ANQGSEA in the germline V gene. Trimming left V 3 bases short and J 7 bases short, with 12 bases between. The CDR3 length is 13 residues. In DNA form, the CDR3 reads TGCAGCGTTGATGGGTTGGGGGGTGAAAAACTGTTTTTT. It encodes CSVDGLGGEKLFF.

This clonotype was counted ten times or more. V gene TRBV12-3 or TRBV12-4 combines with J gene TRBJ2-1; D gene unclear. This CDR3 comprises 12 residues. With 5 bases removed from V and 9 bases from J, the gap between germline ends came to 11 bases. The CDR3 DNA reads TGTGCCAGCAGTCTGAACTATCCTGAGCAGTTCTTC. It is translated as CASSLNYPEQFF.

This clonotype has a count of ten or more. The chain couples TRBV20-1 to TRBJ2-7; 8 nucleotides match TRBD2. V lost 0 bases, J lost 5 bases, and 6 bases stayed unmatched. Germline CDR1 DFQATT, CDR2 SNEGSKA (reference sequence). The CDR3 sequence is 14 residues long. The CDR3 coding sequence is TGCAGTGCTAGAGACGGGAGGGAGTCACACGAGCAGTACTTC. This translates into CSARDGRESHEQYF.

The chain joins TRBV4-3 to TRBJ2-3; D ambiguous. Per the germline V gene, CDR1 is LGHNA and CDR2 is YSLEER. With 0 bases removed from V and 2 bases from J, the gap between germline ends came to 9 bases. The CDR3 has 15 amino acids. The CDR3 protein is CASSQDTVHTDTQYF. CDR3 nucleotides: TGCGCCAGCAGCCAAGATACAGTTCACACAGATACGCAGTATTTT.

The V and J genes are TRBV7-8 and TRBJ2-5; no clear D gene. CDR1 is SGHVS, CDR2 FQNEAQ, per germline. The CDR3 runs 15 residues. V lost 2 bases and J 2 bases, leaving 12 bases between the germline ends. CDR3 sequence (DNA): TGTGCCAGCAGCTTATTCGAGCGCCTACAAGAGACCCAGTACTTC. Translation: CASSLFERLQETQYF.

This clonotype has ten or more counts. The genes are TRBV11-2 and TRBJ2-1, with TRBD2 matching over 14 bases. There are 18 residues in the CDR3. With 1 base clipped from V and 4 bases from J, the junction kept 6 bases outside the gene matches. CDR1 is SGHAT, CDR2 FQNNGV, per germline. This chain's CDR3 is CASSLGGTSGSNYNEQFF. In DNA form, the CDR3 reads TGTGCCAGCAGCTTAGGTGGGACTAGCGGGAGCAATTACAATGAGCAGTTCTTC.

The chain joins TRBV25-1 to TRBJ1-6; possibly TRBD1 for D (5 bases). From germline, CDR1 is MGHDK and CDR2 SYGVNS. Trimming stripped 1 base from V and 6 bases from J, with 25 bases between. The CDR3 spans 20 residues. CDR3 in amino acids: CASSEWELQPGWRGNSPLHF. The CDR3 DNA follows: TGTGCCAGCAGTGAATGGGAGTTGCAGCCAGGGTGGCGGGGTAATTCACCCCTCCACTTT.

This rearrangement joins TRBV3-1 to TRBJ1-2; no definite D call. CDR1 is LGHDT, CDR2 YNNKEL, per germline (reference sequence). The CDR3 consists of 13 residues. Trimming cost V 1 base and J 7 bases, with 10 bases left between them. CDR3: CASSQGGGLGYTF. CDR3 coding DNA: TGTGCCAGCAGCCAAGGTGGAGGGCTTGGCTACACCTTC.

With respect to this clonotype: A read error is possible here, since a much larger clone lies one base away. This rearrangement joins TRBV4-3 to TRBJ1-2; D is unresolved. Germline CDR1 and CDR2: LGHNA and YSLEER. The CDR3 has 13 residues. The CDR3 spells CATSQARNYGYTF. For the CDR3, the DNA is TGCGCCACCAGCCAAGCCCGGAACTATGGCTACACCTTC.

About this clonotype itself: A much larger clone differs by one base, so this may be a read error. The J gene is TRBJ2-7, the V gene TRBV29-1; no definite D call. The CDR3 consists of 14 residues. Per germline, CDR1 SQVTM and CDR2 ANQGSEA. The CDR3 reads CSVVNLLHSYEQHF. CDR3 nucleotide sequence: TGCAGCGTTGTCAATTTGCTACACTCCTACGAGCAGCACTTC.

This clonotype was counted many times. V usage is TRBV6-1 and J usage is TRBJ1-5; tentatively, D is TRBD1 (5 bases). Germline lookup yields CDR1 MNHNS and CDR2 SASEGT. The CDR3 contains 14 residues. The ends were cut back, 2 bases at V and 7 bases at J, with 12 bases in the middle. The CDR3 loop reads CASSESRVEQPQHF. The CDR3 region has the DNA TGTGCCAGCAGTGAATCCAGGGTTGAACAGCCCCAGCATTTT.

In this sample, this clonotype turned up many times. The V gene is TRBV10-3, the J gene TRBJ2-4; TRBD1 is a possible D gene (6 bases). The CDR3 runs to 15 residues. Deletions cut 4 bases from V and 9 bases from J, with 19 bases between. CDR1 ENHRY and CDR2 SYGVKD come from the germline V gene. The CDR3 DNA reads TGTGCCATCAGTGCAGGAGACAGGCCTTGGTCCATTCAGTACTTC. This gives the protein CAISAGDRPWSIQYF.

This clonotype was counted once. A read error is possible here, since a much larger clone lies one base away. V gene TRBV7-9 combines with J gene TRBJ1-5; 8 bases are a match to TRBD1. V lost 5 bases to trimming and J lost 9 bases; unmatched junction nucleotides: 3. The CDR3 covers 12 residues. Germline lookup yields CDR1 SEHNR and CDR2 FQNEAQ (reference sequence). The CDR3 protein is CASSPGQGPQHF. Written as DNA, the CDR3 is TGTGCCAGCAGCCCAGGACAGGGGCCCCAGCATTTT.

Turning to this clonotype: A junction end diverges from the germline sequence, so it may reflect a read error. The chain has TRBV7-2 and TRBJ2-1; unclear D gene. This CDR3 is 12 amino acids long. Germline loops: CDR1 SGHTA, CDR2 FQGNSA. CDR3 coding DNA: TGTGCCGGCAGCTCGCAGTACAATGAGCAGTTCTTC. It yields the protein CAGSSQYNEQFF.

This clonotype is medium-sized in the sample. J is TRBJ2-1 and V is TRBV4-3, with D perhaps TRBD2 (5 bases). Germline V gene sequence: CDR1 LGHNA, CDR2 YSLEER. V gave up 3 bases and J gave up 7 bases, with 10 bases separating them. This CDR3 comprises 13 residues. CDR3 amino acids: CASSQASINEQFF. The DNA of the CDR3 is TGCGCCAGCAGCCAGGCTAGCATAAATGAGCAGTTCTTC.